The next 32 T cell receptor beta chains were all read from a single sample in a study of T cells in Graves' hyperthyroidism and ophthalmopathy. TCR beta CDR3 region amplification was performed from RNA transcripts. The study used the HTBI primer set for a first-round RT-PCR of the TCR CDR3. In TCRdb, the multiplex PCR reads were re-called with MiXCR into one record per CDR3 protein. The data hold 390,000 or so distinct CDR3 sequences, with roughly 14% observed a single time. The specimen sequenced was blood. These receptors were taken from a man in his late teens or twenties with Graves' ophthalmopathy.

This clonotype was observed a few times. The chain employs TRBV20-1 and TRBJ2-2; D unresolved. This CDR3 contains 14 residues. The germline gives CDR1 DFQATT, CDR2 SNEGSKA (reference sequence). The V end lost 1 base, the J end lost 0 bases, and 6 bases lay between the germline ends. In DNA, the CDR3 is TGCAGTGCTAGAGGCGGCGCGAACACCGGGGAGCTGTTTTTT. Encoded protein: CSARGGANTGELFF.

This clonotype has a count of ten or more. The gene calls are TRBV2 and TRBJ2-7; D gene uncertain. V was trimmed by 5 bases and J by 3 bases, leaving 8 bases between them. From germline, CDR1 is SNHLY and CDR2 FYNNEI. The CDR3 extends over 12 amino acids. CDR3 sequence reads: CASSLEDYEQYF. The CDR3 DNA reads as TGTGCCAGCAGTCTGGAAGACTACGAGCAGTACTTC.

The J gene is TRBJ2-6, the V gene TRBV5-1, with TRBD1 matching over 8 bases. Unmatched junction bases numbered 3, after V lost 6 bases and J lost 1 base. Germline CDR1 SGHRS, CDR2 YFSETQ. This CDR3 has 15 amino acids. The CDR3, as DNA: TGCGCCAGCACAGGGGGCGCGTCTGGGGCCAACGTCCTGACTTTC. This gives the protein CASTGGASGANVLTF.

The table lists this clonotype with many counts. This chain links TRBV20-1 with TRBJ1-6; no reliable D call. CDR1 is DFQATT, CDR2 SNEGSKA, per germline (reference sequence). The CDR3 covers 13 residues. The V end lost 5 bases, the J end lost 13 bases, and 18 bases lay between the germline ends. CDR3 protein: CSAPLEALSPLHF. DNA for the CDR3: TGCAGTGCTCCGTTGGAAGCCCTCAGTCCCCTCCACTTT.

The J gene is TRBJ2-6, the V gene TRBV24-1; 9 nucleotides match TRBD1. This CDR3 contains 18 residues. From germline, CDR1 is KGHDR and CDR2 SFDVKD. With V trimmed by 3 bases and J by 2 bases, 7 bases remained unmatched. This CDR3 is CATSDALQGATGANVLTF. CDR3 sequence (DNA): TGTGCCACCAGTGATGCCCTACAGGGGGCAACTGGGGCCAACGTCCTGACTTTC.

This clonotype has at least ten counts. V usage is TRBV27 and J usage is TRBJ2-7; D uncertain. The CDR3 has 16 residues. Germline V gene lookup returns CDR1 MNHEY and CDR2 SMNVEV (reference sequence). V was cut by 0 bases and J by 4 bases, with 16 bases left in between. The CDR3 sequence is CASSLSGQAPFYEQYF. In DNA, the CDR3 is TGTGCCAGCAGTTTATCTGGGCAGGCCCCCTTTTACGAGCAGTACTTC.

This clonotype occurred a few times. This chain uses TRBV24-1 with TRBJ2-2; 11 positions agree with TRBD2. CDR1 is KGHDR and CDR2 is SFDVKD in the germline V gene. With 4 bases clipped from V and 1 base from J, the junction kept 4 bases outside the gene matches. This CDR3 contains 17 residues. Here the CDR3 reads CATSDRTSGRNTGELFF. CDR3 DNA sequence: TGTGCCACCAGTGACAGGACTAGCGGGCGGAACACCGGGGAGCTGTTTTTT.

This clonotype was picked up many times. CDR3 nucleotides: TGTGCCTGGAATCCGGGACAGGCCGTGCGGACCCAGTACTTC. This sequence encodes CAWNPGQAVRTQYF. This chain connects TRBV30 to TRBJ2-5; the match to TRBD1 covers 8 bases. Germline values: CDR1 GTSNPN, CDR2 SVGIG (reference sequence). This CDR3 region has 14 residues. The trim removed 4 bases at V and 7 bases at J, leaving 11 bases unmatched.

This clonotype was recorded at least ten times. The rearrangement uses TRBV6-1 and TRBJ2-5, with TRBD2 identical over 15 bases. The CDR3 covers 17 residues. Per germline, CDR1 MNHNS and CDR2 SASEGT. The ends lost 6 bases at V and 4 bases at J; junction bases unmatched: 9. Here the CDR3 reads CASRRSSGLAGGETQYF. The CDR3 DNA reads TGTGCCAGCAGAAGGTCCTCGGGACTAGCGGGAGGAGAGACCCAGTACTTC.

This chain joins TRBV12-3 or TRBV12-4 and TRBJ2-1, with D possibly being TRBD2 (6 bases). Trimming removed 5 bases from V and 9 bases from J, with 17 bases in between. The CDR3 has 14 amino acids. Written as DNA, the CDR3 is TGTGCCAGCAGTGTAGGGGTACCGGGGGTTGAGCAGTTCTTC. This gives the protein CASSVGVPGVEQFF.

This clonotype occurred many times. The chain recombines TRBV12-3 or TRBV12-4 with TRBJ1-2; 10 nucleotides match TRBD1. The CDR3 sequence is 15 residues long. V lost 5 bases and J lost 5; bases outside the gene matches: 8. The CDR3 is CASSPRQGASYGYTF. Here the CDR3 DNA reads TGTGCCAGCAGTCCCCGACAGGGGGCCTCATATGGCTACACCTTC.

This clonotype was observed at least ten times. The chain combines TRBV24-1 with TRBJ1-3, with D maybe TRBD1 (6 bases). Per germline, CDR1 KGHDR and CDR2 SFDVKD. The CDR3 runs 13 residues. V was trimmed by 7 bases and J by 0 bases, leaving 6 bases between them. The CDR3 coding sequence is TGTGCCACCAGGGACAGCTCTGGAAACACCATATATTTT. Its translation: CATRDSSGNTIYF.

This clonotype was counted ten times or more. The V and J genes are TRBV12-3 or TRBV12-4 and TRBJ1-5; TRBD1 is a possible D gene (6 bases). The CDR3 runs 15 residues. The V end was cut by 3 bases, the J end by 3 bases, with 12 bases between. CDR3 loop: CASSFRGAINQPQHF. DNA for the CDR3: TGTGCCAGCAGTTTTAGGGGGGCCATCAATCAGCCCCAGCATTTT.

This clonotype was detected ten times or more. The gene calls are TRBV3-1 and TRBJ1-1, with TRBD1 matching 7 bases. The J segment lost 11 bases and the V segment lost 4 bases, leaving 10 bases of the junction unmatched. This CDR3 is 13 amino acids long. CDR1 and CDR2 (germline): LGHDT, YNNKEL (reference sequence). The CDR3 protein is CASSPQGGLDAFF. Here the CDR3 DNA reads TGTGCCAGCAGCCCTCAGGGGGGCCTCGACGCTTTCTTT.

Many counts were recorded for this clonotype. The rearrangement uses TRBV20-1 and TRBJ2-3; D uncertain. V lost 6 bases, J lost 2 bases, and 18 bases lay in between. There are 15 residues in the CDR3. CDR1 is DFQATT, CDR2 SNEGSKA, per germline (reference sequence). CDR3 amino acids: CSATIRFALTDTQYF. CDR3 nucleotides: TGCAGTGCCACTATTCGGTTCGCCCTCACAGATACGCAGTATTTT.

V usage is TRBV2 and J usage is TRBJ1-3, with D possibly being TRBD1 (6 bases). The V gene's germline CDR1 is SNHLY and CDR2 FYNNEI. CDR3 size: 14 residues. V lost 4 bases, J lost 2 bases, and 9 bases lay in between. The CDR3 spells CASSGGAAGNTIYF. CDR3 nucleotide sequence: TGTGCCAGCAGTGGGGGGGCAGCTGGAAACACCATATATTTT.

This clonotype showed up just a few times. The gene calls are TRBV19 and TRBJ1-1; 8 bases fit TRBD1. CDR1 LNHDA and CDR2 SQIVND come from the germline V gene (reference sequence). The trim removed 4 bases at V and 1 base at J, leaving 2 bases unmatched. The CDR3 is 14 amino acids. The CDR3 region is CASSRGTGNTEAFF. CDR3 in DNA: TGTGCCAGTAGTAGAGGGACAGGGAACACTGAAGCTTTCTTT.

A word on this clonotype: Since a much larger clone is just one base distant, this may be a read error. V and J are TRBV5-1 and TRBJ2-5; weak D call: TRBD1 (5 bases). CDR3 length: 15 amino acids. Germline V lookup: CDR1 SGHRS, CDR2 YFSETQ. The CDR3 nucleotides are TGTGCCAGCAGCCACGAGACAGTTAACCAAGAGACCCAGTACTTC. As protein: CASSHETVNQETQYF.

This clonotype was counted at least ten times. V usage is TRBV6-1 and J usage is TRBJ2-7; D is possibly TRBD2 (6 bases). Per the germline V gene, CDR1 is MNHNS and CDR2 is SASEGT. Trimming stripped 3 bases from V and 7 bases from J, with 13 bases between. The CDR3 covers 13 residues. The CDR3, as DNA: TGTGCCAGCAGTGAGCCCCAGGGAGGTGAGCAGTACTTC. Protein product: CASSEPQGGEQYF.

This clonotype was observed a handful of times. The chain uses TRBV4-1 and TRBJ1-1; a possible D gene is TRBD1 (5 bases). The V gene lost 3 bases and the J gene lost 1 base, with 9 bases spanning the gap. The CDR3 length is 14 residues. CDR1 and CDR2 from the germline V gene are MGHRA and YSYEKL. This CDR3 reads CASSQTDTNTEAFF. The CDR3 coding sequence is TGCGCCAGCAGCCAGACGGACACGAACACTGAAGCTTTCTTT.

This clonotype was picked up many times. This rearrangement joins TRBV6-2 or TRBV6-3 to TRBJ2-7; 7 bases are a match to TRBD2. Germline V gene lookup returns CDR1 MNHEY and CDR2 SVGEGT. V was pared by 5 bases and J by 3 bases, with 10 bases of the junction left unmatched. This CDR3 spans 15 amino acids. This CDR3 is CASSATREANYEQYF. CDR3 in DNA: TGTGCCAGCAGTGCCACCCGGGAGGCAAACTACGAGCAGTACTTC.

In its sample, this clonotype was seen many times. Written as DNA, the CDR3 is TGTGCCAGCAGTCTACAGGGAGAAAAACTGTTTTTT. This codes for CASSLQGEKLFF. This chain links TRBV12-3 or TRBV12-4 with TRBJ1-4; the D gene is possibly TRBD1 (6 bases). The CDR3 runs 12 residues. The V end lost 5 bases, the J end lost 8 bases, and 9 bases lay between the germline ends.

In this sample, this clonotype turned up a few times. The chain has TRBV6-2 or TRBV6-3 and TRBJ2-1; D uncertain. CDR3 length: 16 residues. The V gene lost 3 bases and the J gene lost 7 bases, with 19 bases spanning the gap. The germline V gene encodes CDR1 MNHEY and CDR2 SVGEGT. DNA for the CDR3: TGTGCCAGCAGTTATAATCTAAGGGCCCCCGGGAATGAGCAGTTCTTC. Its protein is CASSYNLRAPGNEQFF.

This clonotype was recorded many times. The chain uses TRBV6-1 and TRBJ2-7; 7 nucleotides line up with TRBD1. Germline loops: CDR1 MNHNS, CDR2 SASEGT. V shed 8 bases, J shed 2 bases, and the junction held 6 bases outside the gene matches. There are 13 residues in the CDR3. The DNA of the CDR3 is TGTGCCAGCGAAACTACAGGGGCCTACGAGCAGTACTTC. Its translation is CASETTGAYEQYF.

This clonotype was observed at least ten times. This chain connects TRBV2 to TRBJ2-2; no clear D. This CDR3 spans 13 amino acids. The germline gives CDR1 SNHLY, CDR2 FYNNEI. The V and J ends lost 6 bases and 1 base respectively, with 6 bases between them. This CDR3 is CASRILNTGELFF. The CDR3 DNA reads TGTGCCAGCAGGATCCTGAACACCGGGGAGCTGTTTTTT. Together with reference TRBV2 and TRBJ2-2, the CDR3 gives the full variable domain: EPEVTQTPSHQVTQMGQEVILRCVPISNHLYFYWYRQILGQKVEFLVSFYNNEISEKSEIFDDQFSVERPDGSNFTLKIRSTKLEDSAMYFCASRILNTGELFFGEGSRLTVL.

This clonotype has a single count. The genes are TRBV19 and TRBJ1-5; 7 bases line up with TRBD1. The CDR3 has 14 amino acids. The V and J ends lost 6 bases and 3 bases, in that order; junction bases with no gene match: 5. Germline V gene sequence: CDR1 LNHDA, CDR2 SQIVND (reference sequence). CDR3 amino acids: CASRQGQFNQPQHF. The CDR3 DNA reads TGTGCCAGTAGACAGGGACAGTTCAATCAGCCCCAGCATTTT.

This clonotype was observed a few times. The rearrangement uses TRBV5-6 and TRBJ1-4; 7 bases fit TRBD1. Looked up from germline, CDR1 is SGHDT and CDR2 is YYEEEE. The CDR3 loop spans 18 amino acids. J lost 0 bases, V lost 4 bases, and 12 bases had no gene match. The CDR3 DNA reads as TGTGCCAGCAGCCCCGGACAGGTGCAGGTCCCAACTAATGAAAAACTGTTTTTT. Amino acids: CASSPGQVQVPTNEKLFF.

The count of this clonotype is one. V is TRBV5-1 and J is TRBJ1-1, with D perhaps matching TRBD1 (6 bases). The CDR3 sequence is 14 residues long. V was clipped by 2 bases and J by 1 base, with 9 bases between them. Germline V gene sequence: CDR1 SGHRS, CDR2 YFSETQ. DNA for the CDR3: TGCGCCAGCAGCTTCAACAGGGCGAACACTGAAGCTTTCTTT. It encodes CASSFNRANTEAFF.

The chain recombines TRBV29-1 with TRBJ2-7, with D tentatively TRBD1 (6 bases). Germline CDR1 reads SQVTM; CDR2 reads ANQGSEA. The V gene lost 6 bases and the J gene lost 0 bases, with 12 bases spanning the gap. The CDR3 extends over 13 amino acids. As DNA, the CDR3 is TGCAGCGTCGTTAGGGGGACCTCCTACGAGCAGTACTTC. Its protein product is CSVVRGTSYEQYF.

In its sample, this clonotype was seen many times. This chain connects TRBV12-5 to TRBJ2-1; 10 nucleotides match TRBD2. Germline values: CDR1 LGHNT, CDR2 FRNRAP. With V trimmed by 4 bases and J by 7 bases, 10 bases remained unmatched. This CDR3 is 16 amino acids long. CDR3 in amino acids: CASGSVPGLALNEQFF. Here the CDR3 DNA reads TGTGCTAGTGGTTCGGTTCCGGGACTAGCGCTTAATGAGCAGTTCTTC.

This clonotype was counted ten times or more. The chain recombines TRBV2 with TRBJ2-4; either TRBD1 or TRBD2 may fit D (5 bases each). This CDR3 has 14 residues. V lost 5 bases to trimming and J lost 4 bases, with 12 bases between them. Per germline, CDR1 SNHLY and CDR2 FYNNEI. CDR3 DNA: TGTGCCAGCAGTTCCGGGACGCAGAAAAACATTCAGTACTTC. Translated, it gives CASSSGTQKNIQYF. The variable domain in full, with the rest retrieved from reference TRBV2 and TRBJ2-4, is EPEVTQTPSHQVTQMGQEVILRCVPISNHLYFYWYRQILGQKVEFLVSFYNNEISEKSEIFDDQFSVERPDGSNFTLKIRSTKLEDSAMYFCASSSGTQKNIQYFGAGTRLSVL.

This clonotype turned up a few times. A much larger clone sits a single nucleotide away, making a read error possible. This chain connects TRBV12-3 or TRBV12-4 to TRBJ1-2, with D maybe TRBD1 (5 bases). V was clipped by 7 bases and J by 6 bases, with 21 bases between them. This CDR3 contains 15 residues. The CDR3 region has the DNA TGTGCCAGCAAAACAGCCCCGGTGACAGCCAATGGCTACACCTTC. It specifies CASKTAPVTANGYTF.